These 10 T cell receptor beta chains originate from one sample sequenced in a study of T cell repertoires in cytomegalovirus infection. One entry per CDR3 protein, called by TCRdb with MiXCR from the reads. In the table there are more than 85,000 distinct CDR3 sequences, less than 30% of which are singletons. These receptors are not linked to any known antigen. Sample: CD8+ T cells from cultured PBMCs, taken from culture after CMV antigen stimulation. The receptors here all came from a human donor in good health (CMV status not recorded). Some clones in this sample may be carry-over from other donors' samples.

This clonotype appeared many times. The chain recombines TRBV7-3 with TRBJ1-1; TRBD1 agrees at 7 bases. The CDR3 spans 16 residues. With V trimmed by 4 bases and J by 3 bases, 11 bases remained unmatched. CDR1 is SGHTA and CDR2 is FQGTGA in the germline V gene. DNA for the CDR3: TGTGCCAGCAGCTCGTACACGGGACAGCTCTACACTGAAGCTTTCTTT. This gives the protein CASSSYTGQLYTEAFF.

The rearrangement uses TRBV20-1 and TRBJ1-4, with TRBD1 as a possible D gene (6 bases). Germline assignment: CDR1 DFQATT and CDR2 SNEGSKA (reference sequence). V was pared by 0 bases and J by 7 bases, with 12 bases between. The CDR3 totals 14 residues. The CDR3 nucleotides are TGCAGTGCTAGAGATCTGACAGGCGCTGAAAAACTGTTTTTT. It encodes CSARDLTGAEKLFF.

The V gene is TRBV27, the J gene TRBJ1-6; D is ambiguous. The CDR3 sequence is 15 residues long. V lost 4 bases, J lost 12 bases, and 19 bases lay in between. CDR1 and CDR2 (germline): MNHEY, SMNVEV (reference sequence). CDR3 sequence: CASSSGLGSLLPLHF. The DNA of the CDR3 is TGTGCCAGCAGTTCTGGTCTGGGGTCCTTATTACCCCTCCACTTT.

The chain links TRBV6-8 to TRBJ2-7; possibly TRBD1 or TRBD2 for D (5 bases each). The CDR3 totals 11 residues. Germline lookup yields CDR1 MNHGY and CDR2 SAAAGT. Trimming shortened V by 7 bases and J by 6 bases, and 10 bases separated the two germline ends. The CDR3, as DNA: TGTGCCAGCATACGAGGGGCCGAGCAGTACTTC. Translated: CASIRGAEQYF.

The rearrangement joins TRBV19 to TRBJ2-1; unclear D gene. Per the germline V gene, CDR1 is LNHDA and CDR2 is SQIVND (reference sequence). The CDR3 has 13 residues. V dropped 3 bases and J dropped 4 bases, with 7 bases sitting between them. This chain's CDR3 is CASSIGAYNEQFF. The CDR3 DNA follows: TGTGCCAGTAGTATTGGAGCGTACAATGAGCAGTTCTTC. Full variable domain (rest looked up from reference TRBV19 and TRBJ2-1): DGGITQSPKYLFRKEGQNVTLSCEQNLNHDAMYWYRQDPGQGLRLIYYSQIVNDFQKGDIAEGYSVSREKKESFPLTVTSAQKNPTAFYLCASSIGAYNEQFFGPGTRLTVL.

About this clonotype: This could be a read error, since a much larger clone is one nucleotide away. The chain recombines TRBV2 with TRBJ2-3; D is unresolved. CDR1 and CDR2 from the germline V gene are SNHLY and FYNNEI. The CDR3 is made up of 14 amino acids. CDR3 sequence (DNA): TGTACCAGCATACCCGTCACCCCCACAGATACGCAGTATTTT. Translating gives CTSIPVTPTDTQYF.

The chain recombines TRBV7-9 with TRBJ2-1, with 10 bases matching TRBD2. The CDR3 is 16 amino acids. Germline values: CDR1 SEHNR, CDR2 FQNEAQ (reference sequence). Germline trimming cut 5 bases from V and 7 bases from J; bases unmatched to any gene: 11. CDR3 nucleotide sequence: TGTGCCAGCAGCACCCCTGGGATAGCGGGGGGTAATGAGCAGTTCTTC. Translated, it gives CASSTPGIAGGNEQFF.

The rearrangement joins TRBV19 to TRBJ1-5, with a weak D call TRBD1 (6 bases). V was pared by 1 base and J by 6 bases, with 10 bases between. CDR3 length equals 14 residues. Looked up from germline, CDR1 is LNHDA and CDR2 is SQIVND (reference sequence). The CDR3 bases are TGTGCCAGTAGTATAGCCAGGGGTCGTCAGCCCCAGCATTTT. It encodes CASSIARGRQPQHF. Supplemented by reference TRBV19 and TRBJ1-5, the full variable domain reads DGGITQSPKYLFRKEGQNVTLSCEQNLNHDAMYWYRQDPGQGLRLIYYSQIVNDFQKGDIAEGYSVSREKKESFPLTVTSAQKNPTAFYLCASSIARGRQPQHFGDGTRLSIL.

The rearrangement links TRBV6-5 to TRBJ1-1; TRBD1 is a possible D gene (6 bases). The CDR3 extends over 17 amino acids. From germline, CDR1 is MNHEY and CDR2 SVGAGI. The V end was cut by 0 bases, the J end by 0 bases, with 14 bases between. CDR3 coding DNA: TGTGCCAGCAGTTACTCGCCCTCCGGACAGTTGAACACTGAAGCTTTCTTT. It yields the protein CASSYSPSGQLNTEAFF.

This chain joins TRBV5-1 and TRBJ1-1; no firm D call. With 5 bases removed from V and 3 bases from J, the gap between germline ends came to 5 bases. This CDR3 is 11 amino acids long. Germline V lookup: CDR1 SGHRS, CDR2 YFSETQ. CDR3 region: CASRTDTEAFF. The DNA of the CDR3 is TGCGCCAGCAGAACGGACACTGAAGCTTTCTTT. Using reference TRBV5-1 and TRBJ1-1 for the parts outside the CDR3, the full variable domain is KAGVTQTPRYLIKTRGQQVTLSCSPISGHRSVSWYQQTPGQGLQFLFEYFSETQRNKGNFPGRFSGRQFSNSRSEMNVSTLELGDSALYLCASRTDTEAFFGQGTRLTVV.